This entry lists 32 T cell receptor beta chains sequenced from one sample in a study of metastatic and nonmetastatic thyroid tumors. TCRdb re-analyzed the PCR reads using MiXCR. Of about 20,000 clones listed, 25% to 35% were seen once; the top ten hold around 15%. Until they underwent thyroid surgery, no patient had received any treatment. The sequenced material came from tumor tissue. These receptor sequences come from a female donor with papillary thyroid cancer or a benign thyroid nodule (not recorded which). Some clones in this sample may be carry-over from other donors' samples.

At least ten counts were recorded for this clone. The V gene is TRBV2, the J gene TRBJ2-7; no definite D call. Trimming took off 2 bases at V and 0 bases at J, with 5 bases between the two ends. This CDR3 spans 13 amino acids. Germline CDR1 reads SNHLY; CDR2 reads FYNNEI. Written as DNA, the CDR3 is TGTGCCAGCAGTGAAAACCCCTCCTACGAGCAGTACTTC. Amino acids: CASSENPSYEQYF. Supplemented by reference TRBV2 and TRBJ2-7, the full variable domain reads EPEVTQTPSHQVTQMGQEVILRCVPISNHLYFYWYRQILGQKVEFLVSFYNNEISEKSEIFDDQFSVERPDGSNFTLKIRSTKLEDSAMYFCASSENPSYEQYFGPGTRLTVT.

Worth noting for this clone: Since a much larger clone is just one base distant, this may be a read error. The chain links TRBV6-4 to TRBJ2-1; D assignment may be TRBD1 or TRBD2 (5 bases each). Trimming removed 10 bases from V and 7 bases from J, with 20 bases in between. Germline loops: CDR1 MRHNA, CDR2 SNTAGT. CDR3 length equals 14 residues. CDR3 nucleotide sequence: TGTGCCATCAGCTCCGGGACCCCGGGGAATGAGCAGTTCTTC. It encodes CAISSGTPGNEQFF.

There are many counts of this clone. This chain connects TRBV18 to TRBJ2-7; D unclear. Trimming cost V 2 bases and J 0 bases, with 17 bases left between them. The CDR3 is made up of 17 amino acids. Germline V lookup: CDR1 KGHSH, CDR2 LQKENI. The CDR3 here is CASSPTGPPTGSYEQYF. CDR3 nucleotide sequence: TGTGCCAGCTCACCAACCGGGCCGCCAACCGGCTCCTACGAGCAGTACTTC.

V usage is TRBV20-1 and J usage is TRBJ2-6, with TRBD1 matching over 7 bases. J lost 1 base, V lost 6 bases, and 9 bases had no gene match. In germline, CDR1 is DFQATT, CDR2 SNEGSKA (reference sequence). This CDR3 has 16 amino acids. CDR3 amino acids: CSAPGQAASGANVLTF. As DNA, the CDR3 is TGCAGTGCGCCTGGACAGGCAGCTTCTGGGGCCAACGTCCTGACTTTC.

On this clone itself: A single base separates this from a much larger clone, so it may be a read error. The V call is TRBV29-1, the J call TRBJ2-3; 8 bases match TRBD1. Looked up from germline, CDR1 is SQVTM and CDR2 is ANQGSEA. The CDR3 length is 15 residues. The CDR3 sequence is CSVDLQGGPTDTKYF. CDR3 DNA: TGCAGCGTTGACTTACAGGGGGGCCCCACAGATACGAAGTATTTT.

This clone was counted at least ten times. The J gene is TRBJ2-7, the V gene TRBV27, with D tentatively TRBD1 (6 bases). Germline assignment: CDR1 MNHEY and CDR2 SMNVEV (reference sequence). The CDR3 totals 16 residues. V was pared by 2 bases and J by 6 bases, with 20 bases between. The CDR3, as DNA: TGTGCCAGCAGTTTAAGCCCAGGGGTTCATCTCGGCGAGCAGTACTTC. Translation: CASSLSPGVHLGEQYF.

This chain joins TRBV12-5 and TRBJ2-7; D gene ambiguous. V dropped 3 bases and J dropped 3 bases, with 6 bases sitting between them. Germline V gives CDR1 LGHNT, CDR2 FRNRAP. The CDR3 is made up of 12 amino acids. CDR3 sequence: CASGLTVYEQYF. The CDR3 nucleotides are TGTGCTAGTGGTTTAACCGTCTACGAGCAGTACTTC.

This clone occurred many times. The chain combines TRBV19 with TRBJ2-1, with TRBD2 as a possible D gene (6 bases). Germline V gene lookup returns CDR1 LNHDA and CDR2 SQIVND (reference sequence). This CDR3 comprises 16 residues. Trimming took 2 bases from V and 9 from J, leaving 20 bases between them. The chain's CDR3 is CASSITHRGTVSEQFF. CDR3 bases: TGTGCCAGTAGTATAACACACCGGGGGACTGTAAGTGAGCAGTTCTTC.

The V call is TRBV7-2, the J call TRBJ2-3, with D perhaps TRBD2 (6 bases). The CDR3 runs to 14 residues. Germline CDR1 SGHTA, CDR2 FQGNSA. V was shortened by 2 bases and J by 2 bases, with 8 bases between the two germline ends. CDR3 region: CASSLTRDTDTQYF. CDR3 in DNA: TGTGCCAGCAGCTTAACGCGGGACACAGATACGCAGTATTTT.

This clone showed up many times. This chain connects TRBV29-1 to TRBJ2-7; D is perhaps TRBD2 (7 bases). Looked up from germline, CDR1 is SQVTM and CDR2 is ANQGSEA. V shed 6 bases and J shed 2 bases, with 14 bases lying between them. The length of the CDR3 is 13 residues. The CDR3 spells CSVGGLAAYEQYF. The CDR3 DNA sequence: TGCAGCGTGGGGGGGCTAGCTGCCTACGAGCAGTACTTC.

The J gene is TRBJ1-5, the V gene TRBV4-1, with D hard to call. The CDR3 is 16 residues long. The germline V gene has CDR1 MGHRA and CDR2 YSYEKL. Trimming stripped 4 bases from V and 3 bases from J, with 16 bases between. For the CDR3, the DNA is TGCGCCAGCAGCCCCGCTTCGGGGTCCCTCAATCAGCCCCAGCATTTT. Protein product: CASSPASGSLNQPQHF.

In the case of this clone: Since a much larger clone is just one base distant, this may be a read error. Other DNA sequences within the sample encode an identical CDR3. The J gene is TRBJ2-1, the V gene TRBV6-1; maybe TRBD1 (6 bases). This CDR3 is built from 13 residues. V was pared by 6 bases and J by 13 bases, with 19 bases between. Germline V gene sequence: CDR1 MNHNS, CDR2 SASEGT. CDR3 protein: CASSPGTPNGQFF. DNA for the CDR3: TGTGCCAGCAGCCCCGGGACACCGAATGGTCAGTTCTTC.

V is TRBV5-1 and J is TRBJ1-2; perhaps TRBD1 as D (5 bases). Germline lookup yields CDR1 SGHRS and CDR2 YFSETQ. The V and J ends lost 4 bases and 4 bases respectively, with 14 bases between them. The CDR3 is 14 amino acids. The CDR3 reads CASSTTGGGYGYTF. The CDR3 bases are TGCGCCAGCAGCACCACAGGTGGCGGCTATGGCTACACCTTC.

This clone was seen a single time. J is TRBJ1-6 and V is TRBV7-2; the match to TRBD1 covers 9 bases. The CDR3 is 15 amino acids. Per the germline V gene, CDR1 is SGHTA and CDR2 is FQGNSA. V was clipped by 5 bases and J by 5 bases; unmatched bases: 4. CDR3 sequence reads: CASSPRDRDNSPLHF. The CDR3, as DNA: TGTGCCAGCAGCCCACGGGACAGGGATAATTCACCCCTCCACTTT.

V is TRBV12-3 or TRBV12-4 and J is TRBJ2-3; D is unclear. The CDR3 totals 13 residues. V lost 6 bases to trimming and J lost 2 bases, with 9 bases between them. CDR3 residues: CASRMGSTDTQYF. In nucleotides, the CDR3 is TGTGCCAGCAGGATGGGATCCACAGATACGCAGTATTTT.

In its sample, this clone was seen a few times. This could be a read error, since a much larger clone is one nucleotide away. This chain uses TRBV5-1 with TRBJ2-5; D unclear. This CDR3 is 14 amino acids long. V was pared by 3 bases and J by 5 bases, with 14 bases between. Germline lookup yields CDR1 SGHRS and CDR2 YFSETQ. The CDR3 here is CASSSTVGDETQYF. The CDR3 nucleotides are TGCGCCAGCAGCTCAACAGTGGGCGATGAGACCCAGTACTTC. Variable domain in full (rest from reference TRBV5-1 and TRBJ2-5): KAGVTQTPRYLIKTRGQQVTLSCSPISGHRSVSWYQQTPGQGLQFLFEYFSETQRNKGNFPGRFSGRQFSNSRSEMNVSTLELGDSALYLCASSSTVGDETQYFGPGTRLLVL.

The rearrangement uses TRBV30 and TRBJ1-5, with D perhaps matching TRBD1 (6 bases). CDR3 length: 13 residues. Germline assignment: CDR1 GTSNPN and CDR2 SVGIG (reference sequence). Deletions cut 2 bases from V and 7 bases from J, with 12 bases between. For the CDR3, the DNA is TGTGCCTGGAGTCAGGGGCTTAAGCAGCCCCAGCATTTT. Its protein product is CAWSQGLKQPQHF.

This clone was seen more than once but under ten times. The chain couples TRBV9 to TRBJ2-3, with D possibly TRBD2 on 7 matching bases. Germline V gene lookup returns CDR1 SGDLS and CDR2 YYNGEE. This CDR3 region has 15 residues. V lost 2 bases to trimming and J lost 5 bases, with 15 bases between them. The CDR3 loop reads CASSVIEGGGDTQYF. CDR3 nucleotides: TGTGCCAGCAGCGTCATAGAGGGAGGGGGAGATACGCAGTATTTT.

J is TRBJ1-2 and V is TRBV27; D call uncertain. V was shortened by 3 bases and J by 3 bases, with 11 bases between the two germline ends. From germline, CDR1 is MNHEY and CDR2 SMNVEV (reference sequence). The CDR3 spans 14 residues. CDR3 DNA: TGTGCCAGCAGTTTTCTTGGGTTGGACTATGGCTACACCTTC. Translating gives CASSFLGLDYGYTF.

The chain recombines TRBV7-3 with TRBJ1-3; 10 bases are a match to TRBD1. The CDR3 length is 14 residues. The V and J ends lost 5 bases and 4 bases, in that order; junction bases with no gene match: 2. CDR1 is SGHTA and CDR2 is FQGTGA in the germline V gene. CDR3 protein: CASSLTGGGNTIYF. In nucleotides, the CDR3 is TGTGCCAGCAGCCTGACAGGGGGCGGAAACACCATATATTTT.

This clone counts as medium-sized. The same CDR3 arises from other DNA sequences in this sample as well. The gene calls are TRBV6-1 and TRBJ1-2, with a tentative D call TRBD1 (5 bases). Germline V gene lookup returns CDR1 MNHNS and CDR2 SASEGT. This CDR3 is built from 13 residues. Trimming stripped 3 bases from V and 4 bases from J, with 9 bases between. The CDR3 region is CASSESGIYGYTF. For the CDR3, the DNA is TGTGCCAGCAGTGAGTCAGGGATCTATGGCTACACCTTC.

This clone is large by share. The genes are TRBV28 and TRBJ2-5, with 7 positions matching TRBD2. Germline assignment: CDR1 MDHEN and CDR2 SYDVKM. J lost 7 bases, V lost 3 bases, and 23 bases had no gene match. CDR3 size: 19 residues. The CDR3 here is CASSFVAGESAGPQGTQYF. The CDR3 bases are TGTGCCAGCAGTTTCGTGGCGGGAGAATCCGCGGGCCCTCAGGGGACCCAGTACTTC.

This clone is labeled as medium-sized. The chain has TRBV6-1 and TRBJ1-6; tentatively, D is TRBD1 (6 bases). CDR3 length equals 15 residues. Per the germline V gene, CDR1 is MNHNS and CDR2 is SASEGT. Trimming removed 6 bases at V and 2 bases at J, with 11 bases between. Here the CDR3 reads CASSPRTAYNSPLHF. The CDR3 nucleotides read TGTGCCAGCAGCCCACGGACAGCCTATAATTCACCCCTCCACTTT.

This clone was counted ten times or more. The CDR3: CASSLAGVENNEQFF. For the CDR3, the DNA is TGCGCCAGCAGCCTAGCGGGAGTGGAAAACAATGAGCAGTTCTTC. The chain links TRBV5-1 to TRBJ2-1, with 10 bases that match TRBD2. J lost 5 bases, V lost 4 bases, and 6 bases had no gene match. The CDR3 covers 15 residues. Germline V CDR1 and CDR2: SGHRS, YFSETQ.

The V and J genes are TRBV10-1 and TRBJ1-1, with no clear D. V was pared by 0 bases and J by 3 bases, with 14 bases between. The CDR3 is 16 amino acids. Per the germline V gene, CDR1 is WNHNN and CDR2 is SYGVQD (reference sequence). The CDR3 protein is CASSESRTIVDTEAFF. CDR3 in DNA: TGCGCCAGCAGTGAGTCGAGGACCATAGTGGACACTGAAGCTTTCTTT.

As for this clone: The junction departs from germline at one end; a sequencing error may be responsible. V and J are TRBV30 and TRBJ1-1, with D maybe TRBD1 (6 bases). Germline V gene data show CDR1 as GTSNPN and CDR2 as SVGIG (reference sequence). The CDR3 totals 15 residues. CDR3 bases: TGTGCCTGGAGCGGGACGGGGGGCATGAACACTGAATCTTTCTTT. This codes for CAWSGTGGMNTESFF.

Relative to its sample, this clone is medium-sized. The chain is built from TRBV5-1 and TRBJ1-6; D ambiguous. The CDR3 loop spans 16 amino acids. Trimming took 1 base from V and 1 from J, leaving 9 bases between them. Germline V lookup: CDR1 SGHRS, CDR2 YFSETQ. For the CDR3, the DNA is TGCGCCAGCAGCTTGCAAGGTTTTTCCTATAATTCACCCCTCCACTTT. It translates to CASSLQGFSYNSPLHF.

This clone was detected many times. The CDR3 sequence is CASSEWDGASNEKLFF. The DNA for the CDR3 is TGCGCCAGCAGTGAGTGGGACGGAGCCTCTAATGAAAAACTGTTTTTT. The gene calls are TRBV10-2 and TRBJ1-4; tentatively, D is TRBD1 (5 bases). Looked up from germline, CDR1 is WSHSY and CDR2 is SAAADI. The CDR3 runs to 16 residues. With 1 base removed from V and 3 bases from J, the gap between germline ends came to 12 bases.

To note about this clone: This may arise from a read error, as a much more abundant clone is one base away. J is TRBJ1-4 and V is TRBV20-1; D possibly corresponds to TRBD1 (5 bases). Trimming shortened V by 6 bases and J by 5 bases, and 16 bases separated the two germline ends. This CDR3 is 14 amino acids long. The V gene's germline CDR1 is DFQATT and CDR2 SNEGSKA (reference sequence). The CDR3 coding sequence is TGCAGTGCCACAAGGGCCGGGGACAATGAAAAACTGTTTTTT. Encoded protein: CSATRAGDNEKLFF.

CDR3 region: CASSLRRDSQEQYF. In DNA, the CDR3 is TGTGCCAGCAGCTTACGGCGGGACTCCCAGGAGCAGTACTTC. The rearrangement uses TRBV11-3 and TRBJ2-7; maybe TRBD2 (6 bases). V was pared by 2 bases and J by 7 bases, with 15 bases between. Germline V CDR1 and CDR2: SGHNT, YENEEA. The CDR3 sequence is 14 residues long.

Concerning this clone itself: The germline gene is not matched at one end of the junction; a read error may be the cause. J is TRBJ2-2 and V is TRBV9; D is perhaps TRBD2 (6 bases). Germline V gives CDR1 SGDLS, CDR2 YYNGEE. The CDR3 has 15 residues. The CDR3 here is CASSPTSPRAGELFF. In DNA, the CDR3 is TGTGCCAGCAGCCCCACTAGCCCTCGGGCCGGCGAGCTGTTTTTT.

This chain uses TRBV30 with TRBJ1-5; D is perhaps TRBD1 (6 bases). V lost 3 bases to trimming and J lost 7 bases, with 19 bases between them. Germline loops: CDR1 GTSNPN, CDR2 SVGIG (reference sequence). This CDR3 is built from 15 residues. The CDR3 DNA sequence: TGTGCCTGGAGACAGGAGGGGGTCCCCGGACAGCCCCAGCATTTT. Translated: CAWRQEGVPGQPQHF.